This T cell receptor (beta chain) was documented in a study of siplizumab effects on memory and regulatory T cells. Study-level results: Naive T cells looked more diverse than memory cells and looked like major alloresponse contributors. Siplizumab brought about a significant reduction in alloreactive sequences traceable to unstimulated CD4+ memory cells.

The CDR3 runs to 10 residues. CDR1 and CDR2 from the germline V gene are SGHAT and FQNNGV. V lost 3 bases and J lost 7, with 1 base in between. In the case of this clone: Its antigen is not identified.

This table comes from immunoSEQ multiplex PCR, and its TCRdb copy is limited to in-frame clones, with some not included. The sample yields about 110,000 clones, under 95% seen once. The receptor was derived from a human donor in good health. V usage is TRBV11-2 and J usage is TRBJ2-1; D unclear. The sequencing sample was made of Tregs sorted from blood. The CDR3 region is CASSFNEQFF. The CDR3 nucleotides are TGTGCCAGCAGCTTTAATGAGCAGTTCTTC.